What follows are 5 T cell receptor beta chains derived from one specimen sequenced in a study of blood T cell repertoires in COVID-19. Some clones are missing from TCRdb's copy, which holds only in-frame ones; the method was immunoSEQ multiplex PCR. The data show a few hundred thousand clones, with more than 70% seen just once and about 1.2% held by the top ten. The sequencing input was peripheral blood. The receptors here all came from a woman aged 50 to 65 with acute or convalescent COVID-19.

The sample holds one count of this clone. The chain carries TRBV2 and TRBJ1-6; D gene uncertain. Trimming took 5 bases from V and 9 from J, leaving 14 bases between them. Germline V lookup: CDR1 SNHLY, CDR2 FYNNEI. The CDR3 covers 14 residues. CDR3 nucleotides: TGTGCCAGCAGTCCGAGGGAGGTGGGTTCACCCCTCCACTTT. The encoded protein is CASSPREVGSPLHF.

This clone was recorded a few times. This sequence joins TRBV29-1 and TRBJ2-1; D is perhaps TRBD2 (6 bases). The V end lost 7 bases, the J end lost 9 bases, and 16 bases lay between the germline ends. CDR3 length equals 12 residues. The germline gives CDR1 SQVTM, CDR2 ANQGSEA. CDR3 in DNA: TGCAGCGGGGGCAGGGAGGTCGCTGAGCAGTTCTTC. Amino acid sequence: CSGGREVAEQFF.

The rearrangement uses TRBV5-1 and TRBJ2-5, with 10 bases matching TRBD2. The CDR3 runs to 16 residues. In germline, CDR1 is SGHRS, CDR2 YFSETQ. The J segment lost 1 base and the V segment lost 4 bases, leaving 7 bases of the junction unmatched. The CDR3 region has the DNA TGCGCCAGCAGCCAATCGAGGACTAGCGGCCAAGAGACCCAGTACTTC. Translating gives CASSQSRTSGQETQYF.

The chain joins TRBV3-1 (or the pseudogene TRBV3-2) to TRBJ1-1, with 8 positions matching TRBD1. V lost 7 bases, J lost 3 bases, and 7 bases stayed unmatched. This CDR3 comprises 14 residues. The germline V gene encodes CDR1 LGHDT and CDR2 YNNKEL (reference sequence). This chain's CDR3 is CASTPTGVDTEAFF. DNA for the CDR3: TGTGCCAGCACCCCGACAGGGGTGGACACTGAAGCTTTCTTT.

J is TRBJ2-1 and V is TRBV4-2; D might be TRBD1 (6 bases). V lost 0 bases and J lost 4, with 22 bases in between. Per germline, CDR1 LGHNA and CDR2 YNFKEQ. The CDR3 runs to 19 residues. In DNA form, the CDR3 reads TGTGCCAGCAGCCAAGATCTAAGATCCCCAGGGGAAAGGTACAATGAGCAGTTCTTC. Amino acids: CASSQDLRSPGERYNEQFF.